One and the same sample provided the 3 T cell receptor beta chains below, sequenced in a study of T cells in localized non-small cell lung cancer. Using immunoSEQ multiplex PCR, the repertoire was profiled, and TCRdb retains in-frame clones only, with some absent. The table lists under 20,000 clones, about 90% of them singletons, with less than 5% in the top ten. Specimen: peripheral blood, collected before any cancer treatment. These receptor sequences come from a male donor aged 60 or over with stage I squamous cell lung carcinoma.

The chain couples TRBV6-6 to TRBJ1-5, with D maybe TRBD1 (6 bases). With 7 bases removed from V and 6 bases from J, the gap between germline ends came to 13 bases. The length of the CDR3 is 13 residues. Germline V gene lookup returns CDR1 MNHNY and CDR2 SVGAGI (reference sequence). Written as DNA, the CDR3 is TGTGCCAGCACCACGGACAGCCGTCAGCCCCAGCATTTT. It specifies CASTTDSRQPQHF.

V usage is TRBV5-5 and J usage is TRBJ1-2, with a weak D call TRBD1 (6 bases). The CDR3 runs to 15 residues. V was trimmed by 0 bases and J by 8 bases, leaving 17 bases between them. The V gene's germline CDR1 is SGHKS and CDR2 YYEKEE (reference sequence). CDR3 protein: CASSLVAAGGEGYTF. CDR3 nucleotides: TGTGCCAGCAGCTTGGTAGCGGCGGGGGGCGAGGGCTACACCTTC.

The chain combines TRBV5-1 with TRBJ2-5, with D unclear. Germline CDR1 reads SGHRS; CDR2 reads YFSETQ. Trimming cost V 3 bases and J 2 bases, with 8 bases left between them. CDR3 length equals 13 residues. The CDR3: CASSSTGQETQYF. The CDR3 nucleotides are TGCGCCAGCAGCTCGACGGGTCAAGAGACCCAGTACTTC.